This T cell receptor beta chain stems from a study of blood T cell repertoires in COVID-19 (dated by TCRdb to 2020 to 2021). For the wider study: The collaborator samples originated in the United States, Italy and Spain and spanned the acute and convalescent phases of COVID-19. The material from the prospective study consisted of cDNA or gDNA derived from T cells, B-cell-depleted T cells, or PBMCs. The sample metadata nearly always contained a de-identified subject ID, COVID-19 status, age in years and sex. Where available, HLA class I and class II types were taken from metadata supplied by the sample provider and were not determined by assay-based typing. The samples were drawn from the first 160 participants of the ongoing ImmuneRACE study and from over 950 subjects provided by 6 global collaborators. Subjects who had been exposed to COVID-19, were actively infected with it, or had recovered from it provided the deeply sampled blood TCRbeta repertoires that made up the dataset. The repertoires were released in a freely available public database intended as a resource for research on the immune response to SARS-CoV-2.

What the work shows at the level of the full study, not this receptor alone: Clinical and demographic metadata were provided uncurated, with the amount varying by source and participant.

On this clone itself: Its antigen is not yet known. No base qualities exist here, and no much larger clone lies one base off it.

The CDR3 starts with the cysteine, ends with the phenylalanine, and has 16 residues. Of the read, only the CDR3 DNA is kept; its 48 bases are in frame from base 1. Compared with germline, V lacks 2 bases and J lacks 5 bases; bases without a gene match: 7. Taken from the germline V gene, the CDR1 and CDR2 loops are MDHEN and SYDVKM. The immunoSEQ Assay, a bias-controlled multiplex PCR, was used to amplify TCRbeta CDR3 regions from genomic DNA. The original pipeline was this. The number of nucleated cells in each sample was estimated from the amplification of reference gene primers within the assay. Sequence reads were collapsed and filtered to measure the absolute abundance of every unique TCRbeta CDR3 rearrangement. For each sample, productive Simpson clonality was calculated by taking the square root of Simpson's diversity index across productive rearrangements. Not all clones reach the TCRdb copy of this immuneACCESS table, which keeps in-frame sequences only. Checked studies attribute under half of the gap to unresolved V genes and leave the rest unexplained. That table furnishes V, J and clone size, whereas the DNA furnished D and trimming. For this sample the table gives roughly 190,000 clones, of which approximately 90% were detected only once. More than 0.75% of the sample rests with the top ten.

Participants in the prospective study were enrolled through a virtual design, were aged about 18 to 100 years, and lived in roughly 26 United States geographic areas. To assign participants to cohorts, the prospective study relied on clinical history that participants themselves reported in a screening survey and a study questionnaire. ImmuneRACE Cohort 3 recovered participants were defined by two consecutive negative NP/OP PCR tests, healthcare professional clearance, or symptom resolution. Mobile phlebotomists in the prospective study collected whole blood, serum and a nasopharyngeal or oropharyngeal swab from every participant. Over a roughly 2-month period, participants in the prospective study had the option of providing additional blood draws and questionnaires. Blood samples from the prospective study were shipped frozen or at room temperature prior to DNA extraction.

The chain is encoded by TRBV28 joined to TRBJ2-7, and TRBD1 aligns with 12 junction nucleotides. This receptor was identified in a woman younger than 35 who had recovered from COVID-19. Sequencing used PBMCs or T cells enriched from blood (not recorded which). The CDR3 corresponds to CASSLTPGQGADEQYF. The sequenced DNA is TGTGCCAGCAGTTTAACCCCGGGACAGGGGGCTGACGAGCAGTACTTC.